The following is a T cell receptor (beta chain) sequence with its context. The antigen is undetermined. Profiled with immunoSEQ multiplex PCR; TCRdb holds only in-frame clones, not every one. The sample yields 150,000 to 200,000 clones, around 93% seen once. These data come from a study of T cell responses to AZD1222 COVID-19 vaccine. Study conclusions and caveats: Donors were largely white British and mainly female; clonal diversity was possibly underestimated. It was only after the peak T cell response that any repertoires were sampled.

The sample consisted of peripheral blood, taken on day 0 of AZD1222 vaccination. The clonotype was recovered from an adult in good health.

CDR3 residues: CASRSTGGYEQYF. The CDR3 nucleotides read TGTGCCAGCAGGTCTACGGGTGGGTACGAGCAGTACTTC. The chain recombines TRBV27 with TRBJ2-7; no definite D call. The CDR3 runs to 13 residues. The germline gives CDR1 MNHEY, CDR2 SMNVEV (reference sequence). The V end lost 6 bases, the J end lost 4 bases, and 13 bases lay between the germline ends.